The 12 T cell receptor beta chains below come from one sample, sequenced in a study of CD8 T cells in ankylosing spondylitis. TCRdb itself ran the 5' RACE reads through MiXCR, one entry per CDR3 protein. The data show roughly 180,000 distinct CDR3 sequences, roughly 13% seen once. Sequencing used blood, either unsorted or a sorted T cell fraction (not recorded which). These receptors all come from a male donor with ankylosing spondylitis or in good health (not recorded which).

V gene TRBV27 combines with J gene TRBJ2-5, with 9 bases identical to TRBD2. Germline-derived CDR1 and CDR2 are MNHEY and SMNVEV (reference sequence). V shed 6 bases and J 5 bases; nucleotides not matched to a gene: 7. The CDR3 consists of 14 residues. The CDR3 sequence is CASRTSGLPETQYF. CDR3 bases: TGTGCCAGCAGAACTAGCGGGCTCCCGGAGACCCAGTACTTC.

The genes are TRBV7-7 and TRBJ2-1, with TRBD2 matching 11 bases. The V segment lost 4 bases and the J segment 5 bases; nucleotides outside the gene matches: 4. This CDR3 is 15 amino acids long. CDR1 and CDR2 (germline): SSHAT, FNYEAQ (reference sequence). The CDR3 region is CASSSGLAANNEQFF. The CDR3 bases are TGTGCCAGCAGCTCGGGACTAGCGGCTAACAATGAGCAGTTCTTC.

The V gene is TRBV2, the J gene TRBJ2-7; D gene uncertain. Germline CDR1 reads SNHLY; CDR2 reads FYNNEI. Trimming took 7 bases from V and 2 from J, leaving 9 bases between them. The CDR3 has 12 amino acids. The CDR3: CASKRQTYEQYF. As DNA, the CDR3 is TGTGCCAGCAAGAGGCAGACCTACGAGCAGTACTTC.

This clonotype came up a few times. The genes are TRBV7-9 and TRBJ1-2; unclear D gene. V was pared by 5 bases and J by 4 bases, with 14 bases between. Germline V lookup: CDR1 SEHNR, CDR2 FQNEAQ (reference sequence). The length of the CDR3 is 14 residues. CDR3 protein: CASSQRAGSYGYTF. As DNA, the CDR3 is TGTGCCAGCAGCCAGCGGGCGGGGAGCTATGGCTACACCTTC.

The genes are TRBV20-1 and TRBJ2-5, with a weak D call TRBD2 (6 bases). The germline V and J ends were trimmed by 6 bases and 0 bases, with 11 bases remaining between them. Germline V gene data show CDR1 as DFQATT and CDR2 as SNEGSKA (reference sequence). The CDR3 totals 13 residues. CDR3 bases: TGCAGTGCCCGACCTAGCGACCAAGAGACCCAGTACTTC. It codes for CSARPSDQETQYF.

This clonotype was seen a few times. The V gene is TRBV24-1, the J gene TRBJ2-1; 8 bases line up with TRBD2. CDR1 KGHDR and CDR2 SFDVKD come from the germline V gene. The CDR3 is 17 residues long. With V trimmed by 5 bases and J by 0 bases, 8 bases remained unmatched. The CDR3 region has the DNA TGTGCCACCAGTGGCTCCGGGACTAGAGTCTCCTACAATGAGCAGTTCTTC. Its protein is CATSGSGTRVSYNEQFF.

This chain links TRBV5-1 with TRBJ2-1, with D tentatively TRBD1 (6 bases). V lost 4 bases to trimming and J lost 8 bases, with 19 bases between them. This CDR3 has 15 amino acids. Germline CDR1 reads SGHRS; CDR2 reads YFSETQ. The CDR3, as DNA: TGCGCCAGCAGCGCCGAGGGGGTAGGGCTAGATGAGCAGTTCTTC. Residues: CASSAEGVGLDEQFF.

A few counts support this clonotype. V is TRBV12-3 or TRBV12-4 and J is TRBJ1-4, with a tentative D call TRBD1 (6 bases). Trimming removed 6 bases at V and 7 bases at J, with 15 bases between. The length of the CDR3 is 14 residues. The CDR3, as DNA: TGTGCCAGCAGCCTTACAGGGATGGGTGAAAAACTGTTTTTT. Its protein product is CASSLTGMGEKLFF.

The chain employs TRBV9 and TRBJ1-2; 9 bases align to TRBD1. The V gene end was trimmed by 3 bases and the J gene end by 3 bases; junction bases not matched to a gene: 12. The V gene's germline CDR1 is SGDLS and CDR2 YYNGEE. The CDR3 length is 17 residues. The CDR3 DNA sequence: TGTGCCAGCAGCGCGAACCCCGGGACAGGGTTATACTATGGCTACACCTTC. Protein sequence: CASSANPGTGLYYGYTF.

This chain uses TRBV10-3 with TRBJ1-1; the match to TRBD1 covers 11 bases. V was clipped by 7 bases and J by 5 bases; unmatched bases: 6. Germline CDR1 is ENHRY and CDR2 is SYGVKD. The CDR3 consists of 14 residues. The CDR3 spells CAIKGTGGITEAFF. CDR3 sequence (DNA): TGTGCCATCAAGGGGACAGGGGGAATTACTGAAGCTTTCTTT.

There are a few counts of this clonotype. The rearrangement joins TRBV4-1 to TRBJ1-1; TRBD1 aligns across 10 bases. V lost 4 bases and J lost 4; bases outside the gene matches: 6. CDR3 length equals 15 residues. The germline gives CDR1 MGHRA, CDR2 YSYEKL. The CDR3 spells CASSRGQGIVTEAFF. The CDR3 DNA sequence: TGCGCCAGCAGCCGGGGACAGGGGATAGTCACTGAAGCTTTCTTT.

This clonotype was seen more than once but under ten times. The rearrangement uses TRBV4-2 and TRBJ1-6; a possible D gene is TRBD1 (5 bases). Germline assignment: CDR1 LGHNA and CDR2 YNFKEQ. This CDR3 has 18 amino acids. Trimming cost V 0 bases and J 4 bases, with 16 bases left between them. CDR3 in DNA: TGTGCCAGCAGCCAAGATGGAAAGGTAGGGGATTATAATTCACCCCTCCACTTT. This codes for CASSQDGKVGDYNSPLHF.